This TCR beta chain appears in the sequencing data of a study of CD8+CD57+ T cells in acquired aplastic anemia. At the level of the study: Sorted CD4+ plus CD8+ cells gave DNA averaging about 3 ug.

In its sample, this clonotype was seen many times. Patients included in sequencing had previously demonstrated CD8+CD57+ cell expansion by flow cytometry. Everyone among the patients had severe acquired aplastic anemia. Genomic DNA, the template, was used for profiling of the TCR beta VDJ and CDR3. TCRdb analysed the reads with MiXCR anew, one entry per CDR3 protein. The table records more than 200,000 distinct CDR3 sequences, about half of them present only once. The CDR3 length is 15 residues. Trimming left V 8 bases short and J 1 base short, with 17 bases between. CDR1 and CDR2 (germline): LNHDA, SQIVND (reference sequence).

Material for sequencing was sorted CD4+, CD8+, or CD8+CD57+ T cells (not recorded which) from PBMCs. The rearrangement uses TRBV19 and TRBJ1-1, with D unclear. This TCR derives from a human donor with aplastic anemia. CDR3 protein: CASQSDLTPNTEAFF. CDR3 nucleotides: TGTGCCAGTCAGTCCGACCTAACACCGAACACTGAAGCTTTCTTT.